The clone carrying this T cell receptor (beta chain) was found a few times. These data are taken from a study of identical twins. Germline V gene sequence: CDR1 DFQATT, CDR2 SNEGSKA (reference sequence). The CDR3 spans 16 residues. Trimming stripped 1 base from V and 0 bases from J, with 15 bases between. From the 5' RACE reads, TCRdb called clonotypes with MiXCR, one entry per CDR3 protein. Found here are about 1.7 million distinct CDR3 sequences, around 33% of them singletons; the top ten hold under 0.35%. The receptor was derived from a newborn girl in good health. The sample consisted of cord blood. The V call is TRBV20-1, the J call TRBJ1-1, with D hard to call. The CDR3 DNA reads TGCAGTGCTAGAGTGTCCGGCGGGTACATGAACACTGAAGCTTTCTTT. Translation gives CSARVSGGYMNTEAFF.